The 31 T cell receptor beta chains below were found in one sample sequenced in a study of beta chain features in type 1 diabetes. The sequenced template was cDNA made from the entire isolated RNA. Using immunoSEQ multiplex PCR, the repertoire was profiled, and TCRdb retains in-frame clones only, with some absent. The sample carries fewer than 250,000 clones, roughly 14% recorded once. The sample comprised naive CD4+ T cells from blood. These receptors originate from a woman in her 40s in good health.

In its sample, this clone was seen a few times. The rearrangement uses TRBV18 and TRBJ1-4, with D possibly matching TRBD1 (5 bases). The CDR3 is 16 residues long. Trimming took off 2 bases at V and 7 bases at J, with 17 bases between the two ends. Germline lookup yields CDR1 KGHSH and CDR2 LQKENI. CDR3 region: CASSPVPNGGIEKLFF. As DNA, the CDR3 is TGTGCCAGCTCACCAGTGCCCAACGGGGGAATTGAAAAACTGTTTTTT.

This sequence joins TRBV5-1 and TRBJ2-2; D ambiguous. The CDR3 spans 15 residues. The germline V and J ends were trimmed by 2 bases and 0 bases, with 8 bases remaining between them. From germline, CDR1 is SGHRS and CDR2 YFSETQ. This chain's CDR3 is CASSFTDANTGELFF. The DNA for the CDR3 is TGCGCCAGCAGCTTTACAGACGCGAACACCGGGGAGCTGTTTTTT. Full variable domain (missing parts from reference TRBV5-1 and TRBJ2-2): KAGVTQTPRYLIKTRGQQVTLSCSPISGHRSVSWYQQTPGQGLQFLFEYFSETQRNKGNFPGRFSGRQFSNSRSEMNVSTLELGDSALYLCASSFTDANTGELFFGEGSRLTVL.

This clone was observed a handful of times. V gene TRBV5-6 combines with J gene TRBJ2-1, with D unclear. This CDR3 comprises 14 residues. Germline V gene data show CDR1 as SGHDT and CDR2 as YYEEEE. With 1 base removed from V and 5 bases from J, the gap between germline ends came to 10 bases. The CDR3 coding sequence is TGTGCCAGCAGCTTGAGCTTAACAGACAATGAGCAGTTCTTC. It is translated as CASSLSLTDNEQFF.

The chain is built from TRBV7-9 and TRBJ1-1; 10 nucleotides match TRBD1. The CDR3 loop spans 14 amino acids. The ends lost 4 bases at V and 5 bases at J; junction bases unmatched: 4. Germline assignment: CDR1 SEHNR and CDR2 FQNEAQ (reference sequence). The CDR3 reads CASSYRTGGTEAFF. The DNA of the CDR3 is TGTGCCAGCAGCTACCGGACAGGGGGGACTGAAGCTTTCTTT.

This clone was seen a few times. The J gene is TRBJ2-7, the V gene TRBV5-6; 8 positions agree with TRBD1. In germline, CDR1 is SGHDT, CDR2 YYEEEE. CDR3 length: 15 amino acids. V trimming: 2 bases; J trimming: 3 bases; junction bases outside the gene matches: 7. CDR3 bases: TGTGCCAGCAGCTTCGGGACAGGCTTGGTCTACGAGCAGTACTTC. Translated: CASSFGTGLVYEQYF.

This clone was counted a few times. This chain links TRBV2 with TRBJ2-3; 7 bases agree with TRBD2. With V trimmed by 7 bases and J by 4 bases, 5 bases remained unmatched. Looked up from germline, CDR1 is SNHLY and CDR2 is FYNNEI. The CDR3 length is 13 residues. CDR3 protein: CASIGGGADTQYF. Here the CDR3 DNA reads TGTGCCAGCATCGGGGGAGGGGCAGATACGCAGTATTTT. Combining the CDR3 with reference TRBV2 and TRBJ2-3 gives the whole variable domain EPEVTQTPSHQVTQMGQEVILRCVPISNHLYFYWYRQILGQKVEFLVSFYNNEISEKSEIFDDQFSVERPDGSNFTLKIRSTKLEDSAMYFCASIGGGADTQYFGPGTRLTVL.

The rearrangement uses TRBV5-4 and TRBJ1-1; TRBD1 matches 9 bases. J was trimmed by 5 bases and V by 3 bases; bases with no gene match: 5. Germline V gene sequence: CDR1 SGHNT, CDR2 YYREEE (reference sequence). The CDR3 is made up of 14 amino acids. CDR3 nucleotides: TGTGCCAGCAGCTACAGGGGGCTTGAGACTGAAGCTTTCTTT. It specifies CASSYRGLETEAFF.

A few counts support this clone. V usage is TRBV7-9 and J usage is TRBJ2-3, with 10 bases lining up with TRBD1. V was clipped by 6 bases and J by 6 bases; unmatched bases: 6. Per the germline V gene, CDR1 is SEHNR and CDR2 is FQNEAQ (reference sequence). The CDR3 sequence is 14 residues long. The CDR3 bases are TGTGCCAGCAGTCGACAGGGGGCGCGCGATACGCAGTATTTT. Encoded protein: CASSRQGARDTQYF.

This clone was found a few times. The CDR3 loop is CASSAGTGSYEQYF. Here the CDR3 DNA reads TGCGCCAGCAGCGCCGGGACAGGGTCTTACGAGCAGTACTTC. V is TRBV5-1 and J is TRBJ2-7, with TRBD1 identical over 9 bases. V shed 4 bases and J 4 bases; nucleotides not matched to a gene: 6. Germline CDR1 SGHRS, CDR2 YFSETQ. This CDR3 spans 14 amino acids.

This clone was detected only a few times. The rearrangement uses TRBV5-1 and TRBJ1-5, with D possibly matching TRBD1 (5 bases). The CDR3 has 16 residues. Germline CDR1 SGHRS, CDR2 YFSETQ. The V end was cut by 0 bases, the J end by 2 bases, with 12 bases between. CDR3: CASSLAGLSGNQPQHF. In DNA form, the CDR3 reads TGCGCCAGCAGCTTGGCGGGACTCAGCGGCAATCAGCCCCAGCATTTT.

The chain couples TRBV5-6 to TRBJ2-7; D not resolved. CDR1 SGHDT and CDR2 YYEEEE come from the germline V gene. The V gene lost 4 bases and the J gene lost 3 bases, with 5 bases spanning the gap. The CDR3 has 11 residues. CDR3 nucleotide sequence: TGTGCCAGCAGCCGAGACTACGAGCAGTACTTC. This gives the protein CASSRDYEQYF. The variable domain in full, completed from reference TRBV5-6 and TRBJ2-7, reads DAGVTQSPTHLIKTRGQQVTLRCSPKSGHDTVSWYQQALGQGPQFIFQYYEEEERQRGNFPDRFSGHQFPNYSSELNVNALLLGDSALYLCASSRDYEQYFGPGTRLTVT.

There are a few counts of this clone. This chain links TRBV6-6 with TRBJ2-7; 8 bases are shared with TRBD1. CDR1 is MNHNY and CDR2 is SVGAGI in the germline V gene (reference sequence). The V segment lost 2 bases and the J segment 1 base; nucleotides outside the gene matches: 4. The CDR3 is 15 amino acids. The CDR3 region is CASSYGGTGSYEQYF. The CDR3 region has the DNA TGTGCCAGCAGTTACGGGGGGACAGGATCCTACGAGCAGTACTTC.

This rearrangement joins TRBV2 to TRBJ2-1; 7 nucleotides agree with TRBD2. Germline-derived CDR1 and CDR2 are SNHLY and FYNNEI. Trimming cost V 7 bases and J 7 bases; bases outside gene matches: 13. This CDR3 is built from 15 residues. The chain's CDR3 is CASIRRGVHANEQFF. CDR3 in DNA: TGTGCCAGCATTCGTCGGGGGGTCCATGCAAATGAGCAGTTCTTC.

This clone was picked up a small number of times. The chain links TRBV5-8 to TRBJ2-5, with a possible D match to TRBD1 (6 bases). With 0 bases removed from V and 5 bases from J, the gap between germline ends came to 11 bases. The CDR3 is made up of 14 amino acids. Germline V gene sequence: CDR1 SGHTS, CDR2 YDEGEE. The CDR3 loop is CASSLGQGSETQYF. For the CDR3, the DNA is TGTGCCAGCAGCTTGGGTCAGGGGTCTGAGACCCAGTACTTC.

The V call is TRBV15, the J call TRBJ2-3; TRBD1 agrees at 7 bases. Losses at the gene ends were 6 bases for V and 0 bases for J; bases not matched to a gene: 3. The germline V gene encodes CDR1 LNHNV and CDR2 YYDKDF (reference sequence). CDR3 length equals 14 residues. CDR3: CATRGRGSTDTQYF. Here the CDR3 DNA reads TGTGCCACCAGGGGCAGGGGGAGCACAGATACGCAGTATTTT.

The chain joins TRBV4-1 to TRBJ2-5; 13 nucleotides line up with TRBD2. Losses at the gene ends were 1 base for V and 2 bases for J; bases not matched to a gene: 1. Germline CDR1 reads MGHRA; CDR2 reads YSYEKL. The CDR3 length is 16 residues. The CDR3, as DNA: TGCGCCAGCAGCCAAGGACTAGCGGGGGGTCAAGAGACCCAGTACTTC. Protein: CASSQGLAGGQETQYF.

The chain is built from TRBV6-6 and TRBJ2-6, with D perhaps TRBD2 (5 bases). The V gene lost 3 bases and the J gene lost 2 bases, with 8 bases spanning the gap. Per germline, CDR1 MNHNY and CDR2 SVGAGI (reference sequence). The CDR3 runs 15 residues. The CDR3 is CASSYGGPGANVLTF. Here the CDR3 DNA reads TGTGCCAGCAGTTATGGAGGACCTGGGGCCAACGTCCTGACTTTC.

The V gene is TRBV6-1, the J gene TRBJ2-7, with TRBD2 identical over 9 bases. Germline V gives CDR1 MNHNS, CDR2 SASEGT. Losses at the gene ends were 4 bases for V and 8 bases for J; bases not matched to a gene: 15. The CDR3 is 16 amino acids. The CDR3 region is CASSAYSGGNPTKQYF. The CDR3 bases are TGTGCCAGCAGTGCGTACAGCGGGGGGAACCCTACGAAGCAGTACTTC.

The rearrangement uses TRBV23-1 and TRBJ2-7, with 7 bases aligning to TRBD1. TRBV23-1 carries the ORF label, with uncertain function. The ends lost 4 bases at V and 4 bases at J; junction bases unmatched: 13. The CDR3 contains 16 residues. The CDR3 DNA reads as TGCGCCAGCAGTCCGAACTGCCGGGACAGCGATTACGAGCAGTACTTC. Amino acids: CASSPNCRDSDYEQYF.

This clone was detected a few times. The chain uses TRBV5-1 and TRBJ2-7; TRBD2 matches at 11 bases. From germline, CDR1 is SGHRS and CDR2 YFSETQ. V gave up 5 bases and J gave up 0 bases; unmatched junction bases: 13. The CDR3 contains 18 residues. The DNA of the CDR3 is TGCGCCAGCAGAACGCTAGCGGGGGGAACCCGGAGCTCCTACGAGCAGTACTTC. It codes for CASRTLAGGTRSSYEQYF.

This clone was observed a few times. This chain uses TRBV9 with TRBJ2-3; TRBD2 aligns across 8 bases. CDR3 length: 18 amino acids. V lost 0 bases and J lost 2; bases outside the gene matches: 11. Germline V gene lookup returns CDR1 SGDLS and CDR2 YYNGEE. CDR3 sequence: CASSVEGSRGATTDTQYF. The CDR3 region has the DNA TGTGCCAGCAGCGTAGAGGGATCGCGGGGGGCGACCACAGATACGCAGTATTTT.

The chain carries TRBV18 and TRBJ2-5, with D possibly being TRBD2 (6 bases). This CDR3 region has 15 residues. Germline CDR1 and CDR2: KGHSH and LQKENI. V was clipped by 3 bases and J by 0 bases, with 11 bases between them. Here the CDR3 reads CASSPRDGNQETQYF. The CDR3 DNA follows: TGTGCCAGCTCACCGCGGGACGGCAACCAAGAGACCCAGTACTTC.

This clone was found a few times. J is TRBJ1-4 and V is TRBV5-1; D possibly corresponds to TRBD1 (5 bases). Between the trimmed V and J ends, which lost 0 bases and 7 bases, there was a span of 13 bases. Germline V lookup: CDR1 SGHRS, CDR2 YFSETQ. The CDR3 spans 15 residues. The CDR3 DNA reads as TGCGCCAGCAGCTTGGCCCTTTCGGGGGGTGAAAAACTGTTTTTT. This sequence encodes CASSLALSGGEKLFF.

The chain has TRBV28 and TRBJ2-2; D perhaps matches TRBD1 (6 bases). Germline lookup yields CDR1 MDHEN and CDR2 SYDVKM. This CDR3 has 14 amino acids. The V and J ends lost 9 bases and 1 base respectively, with 12 bases between them. CDR3 loop: CASEQGLNTGELFF. CDR3 bases: TGTGCCAGTGAACAGGGTTTGAACACCGGGGAGCTGTTTTTT.

This clone was found a few times. The chain carries TRBV6-6 and TRBJ2-5, with a possible D match to TRBD1 (6 bases). The germline gives CDR1 MNHNY, CDR2 SVGAGI (reference sequence). The CDR3 length is 14 residues. V was cut by 5 bases and J by 1 base, with 11 bases left in between. CDR3 coding DNA: TGTGCCAGCAGTCCCCCACAGGGCCAAGAGACCCAGTACTTC. Amino acids: CASSPPQGQETQYF.

The J gene is TRBJ1-6, the V gene TRBV19; D unresolved. V was shortened by 3 bases and J by 9 bases, with 9 bases between the two germline ends. CDR1 and CDR2 from the germline V gene are LNHDA and SQIVND (reference sequence). This CDR3 is built from 13 residues. CDR3 coding DNA: TGTGCCAGTAGTATCCGGGAAGTTTCACCCCTCCACTTT. Translating gives CASSIREVSPLHF.

This sequence joins TRBV18 and TRBJ1-2, with no clear D. V gave up 4 bases and J gave up 4 bases, with 16 bases separating them. The germline gives CDR1 KGHSH, CDR2 LQKENI. The CDR3 has 15 residues. The CDR3 protein is CASSRTEEQSYGYTF. The CDR3 DNA reads as TGTGCCAGCTCACGGACTGAGGAGCAATCCTATGGCTACACCTTC.

This clone was counted only a few times. The rearrangement links TRBV6-5 to TRBJ1-1; 7 bases are shared with TRBD1. The CDR3 contains 15 residues. V gave up 6 bases and J gave up 1 base; unmatched junction bases: 8. The germline CDR1 and CDR2 sequences are MNHEY and SVGAGI. The CDR3: CASRPPDRSNTEAFF. Here the CDR3 DNA reads TGTGCCAGCAGACCCCCGGACAGGTCGAACACTGAAGCTTTCTTT.

This rearrangement joins TRBV5-4 to TRBJ2-5; 7 bases agree with TRBD1. The CDR3 extends over 14 amino acids. V shed 3 bases, J shed 3 bases, and the junction held 5 bases outside the gene matches. Germline-derived CDR1 and CDR2 are SGHNT and YYREEE (reference sequence). The CDR3 coding sequence is TGTGCCAGCAGCTCGACAGGGAGAAAAGAGACCCAGTACTTC. Its translation: CASSSTGRKETQYF.

This clone was seen a handful of times. The chain has TRBV7-2 and TRBJ1-1; the match to TRBD1 covers 7 bases. J gave up 7 bases and V 7 bases, and 9 bases lay outside the gene matches. The CDR3 extends over 13 amino acids. In germline, CDR1 is SGHTA, CDR2 FQGNSA. Written as DNA, the CDR3 is TGTGCCAGCATCCAACAGGGGTGGGGTGAAGCTTTCTTT. The encoded protein is CASIQQGWGEAFF.

The V gene is TRBV2, the J gene TRBJ1-5; 12 bases match TRBD1. Unmatched junction bases numbered 4, after V lost 3 bases and J lost 7 bases. Germline V gene data show CDR1 as SNHLY and CDR2 as FYNNEI. The CDR3 consists of 15 residues. The CDR3 is CASSDPGQGAQPQHF. For the CDR3, the DNA is TGTGCCAGCAGTGATCCGGGACAGGGGGCCCAGCCCCAGCATTTT.